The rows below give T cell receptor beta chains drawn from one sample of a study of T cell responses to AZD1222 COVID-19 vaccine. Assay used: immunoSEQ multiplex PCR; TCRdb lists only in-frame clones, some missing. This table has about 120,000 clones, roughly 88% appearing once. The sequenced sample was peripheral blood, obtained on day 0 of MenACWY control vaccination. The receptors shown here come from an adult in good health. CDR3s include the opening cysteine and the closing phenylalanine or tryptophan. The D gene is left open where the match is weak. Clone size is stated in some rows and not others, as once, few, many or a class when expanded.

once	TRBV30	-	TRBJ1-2	TGTGCCTGGAGGGATATGGGGGGCTATGGCTACACCTTC	CAWRDMGGYGYTF
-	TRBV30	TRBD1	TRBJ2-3	TGTGCCTGGAGCCGGGACAGGGGACCCACAGATACGCAGTATTTT	CAWSRDRGPTDTQYF
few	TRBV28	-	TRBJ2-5	TGTGCCAGCAGTTTACAGGAGACCCAGTACTTC	CASSLQETQYF
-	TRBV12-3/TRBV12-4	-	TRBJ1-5	TGTGCCAGCAGCCAAAAAAGGCAGCCCCAGCATTTT	CASSQKRQPQHF
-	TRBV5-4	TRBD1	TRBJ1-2	TGTGCCAGCAGCTTCCAAGACAGGGGCTATGGCTACACCTTC	CASSFQDRGYGYTF
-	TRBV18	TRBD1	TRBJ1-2	TGTGCCAGCTCACCACCGGCGGGACAGGGTGACGGCTACACCTTC	CASSPPAGQGDGYTF
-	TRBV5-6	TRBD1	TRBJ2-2	TGTGCCAGCAGCTACCGGACAGGGGTTAACACCGGGGAGCTGTTTTTT	CASSYRTGVNTGELFF
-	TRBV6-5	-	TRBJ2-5	TGTGCCAGCTCGAGACAGACTCAAGAGACCCAGTACTTC	CASSRQTQETQYF
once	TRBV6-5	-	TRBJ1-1	TGTGCCAGCAGTCTACCCGAGAACACTGAAGCTTTCTTT	CASSLPENTEAFF
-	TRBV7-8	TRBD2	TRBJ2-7	TGTGCCAGCAGCTTAAGTAGTAAGGGACTAGCGGGCCCCTACGAGCAGTACTTC	CASSLSSKGLAGPYEQYF
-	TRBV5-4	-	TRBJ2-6	TGTGCCAGCAGCTTGATGAGGGGCTCTGGGGCCAACGTCCTGACTTTC	CASSLMRGSGANVLTF
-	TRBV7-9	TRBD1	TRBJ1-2	TGTGCCAGCAGCTCCGGGACAGGGGAGGGCTACACCTTC	CASSSGTGEGYTF
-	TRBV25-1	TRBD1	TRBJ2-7	TGTGCCAACGTAGGGGGGGACAGGGATCCGATCGAGCAGTACTTC	CANVGGDRDPIEQYF
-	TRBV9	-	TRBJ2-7	TGTGCCAGCAGCCCGACAAGCTCCTACGAGCAGTACTTC	CASSPTSSYEQYF
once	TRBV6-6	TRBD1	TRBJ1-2	TGTGCCAGCAGTTACCCCCAACAGGGGGCGGAGGGCTACACCTTC	CASSYPQQGAEGYTF
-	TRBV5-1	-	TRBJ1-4	TGCGCCAGCAGCTTGGCAGGGGTAACTAATGAAAAACTGTTTTTT	CASSLAGVTNEKLFF
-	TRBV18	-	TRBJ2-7	TGTGCCAGCTCCCCCGGAACCAGCTCCTACGAGCAGTACTTC	CASSPGTSSYEQYF
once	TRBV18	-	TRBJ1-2	TGTGCCAGCTCAGATCTGGGTCCTAACTATGGCTACACCTTC	CASSDLGPNYGYTF
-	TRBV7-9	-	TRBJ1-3	TGTGCCAGCAGCCCTGGGCATCCCGGGGCTGGAAACACCATATATTTT	CASSPGHPGAGNTIYF
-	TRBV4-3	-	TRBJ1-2	TGCGCCAGCAGCCAAGAACTCGGGGCGCGGGCAGGGGTCAACTATGGCTACACCTTC	CASSQELGARAGVNYGYTF
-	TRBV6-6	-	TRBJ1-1	TGTGCCAGCGGCCGCAGGGGAGGAACTGAAGCTTTCTTT	CASGRRGGTEAFF
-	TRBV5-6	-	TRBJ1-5	TGTGCCAGCAGCTTGGGACAGGTCGGTCAGCCCCAGCATTTT	CASSLGQVGQPQHF
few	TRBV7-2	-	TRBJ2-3	TGTGCCAGCAGCGGGGGGGCCCTGGATACGCAGTATTTT	CASSGGALDTQYF
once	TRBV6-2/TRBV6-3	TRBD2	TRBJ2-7	TGTGCCAGCAGTTACCTAGCGGAATGGTACGAGCAGTACTTC	CASSYLAEWYEQYF
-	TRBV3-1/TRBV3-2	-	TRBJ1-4	TGTGCCAGCAGCCAAGAGGGCGCGTTTGGACCCGCAACTAATGAAAAACTGTTTTTT	CASSQEGAFGPATNEKLFF
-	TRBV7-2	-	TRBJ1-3	TGTGCCAGCAGCACCCAAATCGGGTCAGGGGTCTCTGGAAACACCATATATTTT	CASSTQIGSGVSGNTIYF
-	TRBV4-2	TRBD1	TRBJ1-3	TGTGCCAGCAGCCAAGTCGCCTGGACAGGGACCGGAAACACCATATATTTT	CASSQVAWTGTGNTIYF
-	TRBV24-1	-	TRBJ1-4	TGTGCCACCAGTGAAGGACGTAGTGGCGATGAAAAACTGTTTTTT	CATSEGRSGDEKLFF